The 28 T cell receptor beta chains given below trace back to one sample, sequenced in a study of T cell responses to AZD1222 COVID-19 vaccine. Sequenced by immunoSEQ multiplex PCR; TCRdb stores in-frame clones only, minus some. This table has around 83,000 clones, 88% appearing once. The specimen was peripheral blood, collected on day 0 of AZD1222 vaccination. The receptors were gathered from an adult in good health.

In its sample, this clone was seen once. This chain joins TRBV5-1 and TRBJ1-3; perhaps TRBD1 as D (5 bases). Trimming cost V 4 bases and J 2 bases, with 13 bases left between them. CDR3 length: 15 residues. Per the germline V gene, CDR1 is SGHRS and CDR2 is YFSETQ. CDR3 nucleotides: TGCGCCAGCAGCCAGGGAAACCCCCCTGGAAACACCATATATTTT. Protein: CASSQGNPPGNTIYF.

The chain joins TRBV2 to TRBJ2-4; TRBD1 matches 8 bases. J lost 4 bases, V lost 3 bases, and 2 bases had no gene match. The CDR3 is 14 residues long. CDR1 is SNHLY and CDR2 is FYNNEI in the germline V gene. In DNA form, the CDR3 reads TGTGCCAGCAGTGAGAGGACAGGGAAAAACATTCAGTACTTC. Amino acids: CASSERTGKNIQYF.

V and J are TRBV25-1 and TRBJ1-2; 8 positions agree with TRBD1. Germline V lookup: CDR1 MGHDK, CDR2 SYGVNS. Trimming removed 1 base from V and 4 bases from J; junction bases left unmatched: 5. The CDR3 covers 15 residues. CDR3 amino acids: CASSESNRGTYGYTF. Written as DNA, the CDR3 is TGTGCCAGCAGTGAATCCAACAGGGGGACCTATGGCTACACCTTC.

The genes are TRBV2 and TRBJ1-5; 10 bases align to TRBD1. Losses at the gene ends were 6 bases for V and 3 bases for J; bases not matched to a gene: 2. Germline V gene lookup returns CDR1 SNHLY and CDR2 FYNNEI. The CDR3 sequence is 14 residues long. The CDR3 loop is CASRGTGDNQPQHF. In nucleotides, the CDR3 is TGTGCCAGCAGGGGGACAGGGGACAATCAGCCCCAGCATTTT.

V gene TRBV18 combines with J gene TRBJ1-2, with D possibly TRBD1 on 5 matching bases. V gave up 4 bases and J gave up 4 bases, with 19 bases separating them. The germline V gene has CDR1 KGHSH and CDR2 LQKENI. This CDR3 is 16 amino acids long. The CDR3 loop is CASSRGSAVETYGYTF. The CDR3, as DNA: TGTGCCAGCTCACGGGGGTCGGCAGTCGAGACCTATGGCTACACCTTC.

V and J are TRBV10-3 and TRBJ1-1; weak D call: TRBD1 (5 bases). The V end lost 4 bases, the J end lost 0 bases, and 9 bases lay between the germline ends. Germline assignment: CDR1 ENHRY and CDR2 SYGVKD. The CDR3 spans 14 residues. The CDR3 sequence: CAISGGGVNTEAFF. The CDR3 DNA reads TGTGCCATCAGTGGGGGCGGGGTGAACACTGAAGCTTTCTTT.

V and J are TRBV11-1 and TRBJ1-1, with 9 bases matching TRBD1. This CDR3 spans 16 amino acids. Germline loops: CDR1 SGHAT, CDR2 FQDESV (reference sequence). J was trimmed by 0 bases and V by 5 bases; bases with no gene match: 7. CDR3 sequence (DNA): TGTGCCAGCAGCACACAGGGGGCCTCAATGAACACTGAAGCTTTCTTT. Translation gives CASSTQGASMNTEAFF.

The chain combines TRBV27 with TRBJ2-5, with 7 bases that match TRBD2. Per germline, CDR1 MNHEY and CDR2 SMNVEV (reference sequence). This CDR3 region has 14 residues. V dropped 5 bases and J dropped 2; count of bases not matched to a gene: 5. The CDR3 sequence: CASSSPSGQETQYF. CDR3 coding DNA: TGTGCCAGCAGTAGCCCTAGCGGTCAAGAGACCCAGTACTTC.

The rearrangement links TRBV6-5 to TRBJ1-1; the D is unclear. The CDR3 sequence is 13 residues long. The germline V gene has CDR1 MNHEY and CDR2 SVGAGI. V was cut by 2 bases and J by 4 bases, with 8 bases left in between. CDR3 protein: CASSYQESTEAFF. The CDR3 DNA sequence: TGTGCCAGCAGTTACCAGGAGAGCACTGAAGCTTTCTTT.

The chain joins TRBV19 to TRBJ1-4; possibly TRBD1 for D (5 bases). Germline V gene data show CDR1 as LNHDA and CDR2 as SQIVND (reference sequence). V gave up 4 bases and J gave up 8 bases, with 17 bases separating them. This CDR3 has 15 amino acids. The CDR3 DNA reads TGTGCCAGTAGTACCGCCCGGGGGGTGAGGGAAAAACTGTTTTTT. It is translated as CASSTARGVREKLFF.

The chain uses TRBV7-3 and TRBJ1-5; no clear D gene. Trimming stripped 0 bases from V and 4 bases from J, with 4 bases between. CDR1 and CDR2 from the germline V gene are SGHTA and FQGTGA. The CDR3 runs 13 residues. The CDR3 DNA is TGTGCCAGCAGCTTAACGGGGAATCAGCCCCAGCATTTT. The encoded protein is CASSLTGNQPQHF.

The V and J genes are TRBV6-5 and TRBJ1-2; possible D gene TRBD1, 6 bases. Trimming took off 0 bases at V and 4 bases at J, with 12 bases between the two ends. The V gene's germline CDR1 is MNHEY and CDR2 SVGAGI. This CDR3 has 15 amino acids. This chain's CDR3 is CASSYSSSGAYGYTF. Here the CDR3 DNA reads TGTGCCAGCAGTTACTCGTCCTCAGGGGCCTATGGCTACACCTTC.

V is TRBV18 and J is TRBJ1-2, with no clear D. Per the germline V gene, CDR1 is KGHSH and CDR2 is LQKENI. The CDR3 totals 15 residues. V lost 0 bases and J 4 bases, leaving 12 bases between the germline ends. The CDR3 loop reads CASSPPRIDFYGYTF. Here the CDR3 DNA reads TGTGCCAGCTCACCACCGAGAATCGATTTCTATGGCTACACCTTC.

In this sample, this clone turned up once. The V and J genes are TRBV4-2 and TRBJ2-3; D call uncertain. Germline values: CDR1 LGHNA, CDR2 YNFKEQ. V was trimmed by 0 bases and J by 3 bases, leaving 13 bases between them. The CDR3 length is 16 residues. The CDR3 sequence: CASSQEITPGTDTQYF. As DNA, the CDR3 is TGTGCCAGCAGCCAAGAGATAACCCCTGGGACAGATACGCAGTATTTT.

CDR3 protein: CASTRQQGQETQYF. The CDR3 nucleotides are TGTGCCAGCACACGCCAACAGGGGCAAGAGACCCAGTACTTC. This sequence joins TRBV7-2 and TRBJ2-5; 7 bases agree with TRBD1. This CDR3 has 14 amino acids. Trimming at V came to 7 bases and at J to 2 bases, leaving 7 bases not matched to a gene. The V gene's germline CDR1 is SGHTA and CDR2 FQGNSA.

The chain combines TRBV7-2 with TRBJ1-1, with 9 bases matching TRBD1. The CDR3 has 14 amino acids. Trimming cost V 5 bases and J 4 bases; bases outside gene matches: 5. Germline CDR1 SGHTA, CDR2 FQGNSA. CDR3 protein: CASSIGQGSTEAFF. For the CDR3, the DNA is TGTGCCAGCAGCATAGGACAGGGGAGCACTGAAGCTTTCTTT.

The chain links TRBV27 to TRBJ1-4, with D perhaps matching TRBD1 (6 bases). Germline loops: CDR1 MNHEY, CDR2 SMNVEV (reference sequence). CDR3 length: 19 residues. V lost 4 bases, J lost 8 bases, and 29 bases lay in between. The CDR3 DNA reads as TGTGCCAGCAGTTCCGCAAACATAAGGACAGCTTTCATAGCAGAAAAACTGTTTTTT. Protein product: CASSSANIRTAFIAEKLFF.

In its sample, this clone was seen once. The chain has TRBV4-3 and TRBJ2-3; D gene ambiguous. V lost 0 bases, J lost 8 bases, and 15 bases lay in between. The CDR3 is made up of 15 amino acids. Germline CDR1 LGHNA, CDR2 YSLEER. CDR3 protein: CASSQDRGSWGTQYF. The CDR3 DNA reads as TGCGCCAGCAGCCAAGATCGCGGAAGTTGGGGTACGCAGTATTTT.

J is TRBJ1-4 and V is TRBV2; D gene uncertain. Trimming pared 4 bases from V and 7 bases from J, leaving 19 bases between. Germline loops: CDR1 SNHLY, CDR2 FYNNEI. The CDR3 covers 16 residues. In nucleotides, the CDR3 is TGTGCCAGCAGTGTTCCCCCGTCTCTTTTGAGTGAAAAACTGTTTTTT. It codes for CASSVPPSLLSEKLFF.

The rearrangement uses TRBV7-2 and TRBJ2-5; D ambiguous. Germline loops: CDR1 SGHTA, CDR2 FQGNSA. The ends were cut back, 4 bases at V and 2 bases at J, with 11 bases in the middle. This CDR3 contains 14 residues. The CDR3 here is CASSSRAGQETQYF. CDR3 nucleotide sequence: TGTGCCAGCAGCTCCCGTGCCGGACAAGAGACCCAGTACTTC.

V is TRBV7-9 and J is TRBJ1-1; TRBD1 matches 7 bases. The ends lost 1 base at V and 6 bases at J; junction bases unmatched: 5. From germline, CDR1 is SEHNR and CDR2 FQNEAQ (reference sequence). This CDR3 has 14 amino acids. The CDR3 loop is CASSLVDRASEAFF. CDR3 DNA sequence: TGTGCCAGCAGCTTAGTAGACAGGGCCTCTGAAGCTTTCTTT.

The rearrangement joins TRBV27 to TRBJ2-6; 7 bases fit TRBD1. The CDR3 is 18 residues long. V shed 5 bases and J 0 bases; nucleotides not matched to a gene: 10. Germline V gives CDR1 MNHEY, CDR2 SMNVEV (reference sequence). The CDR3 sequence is CASSPLGQAVSGANVLTF. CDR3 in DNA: TGTGCCAGCAGTCCCCTCGGACAGGCCGTCTCTGGGGCCAACGTCCTGACTTTC. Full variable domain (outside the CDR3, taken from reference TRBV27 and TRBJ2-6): EAQVTQNPRYLITVTGKKLTVTCSQNMNHEYMSWYRQDPGLGLRQIYYSMNVEVTDKGDVPEGYKVSRKEKRNFPLILESPSPNQTSLYFCASSPLGQAVSGANVLTFGAGSRLTVL.

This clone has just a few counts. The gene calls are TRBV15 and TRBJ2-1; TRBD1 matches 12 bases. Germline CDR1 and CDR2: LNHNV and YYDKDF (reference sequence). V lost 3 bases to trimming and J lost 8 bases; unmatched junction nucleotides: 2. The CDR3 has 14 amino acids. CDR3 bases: TGTGCCACCAGCAGGGGACAGGGGGCAGATGAGCAGTTCTTC. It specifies CATSRGQGADEQFF.

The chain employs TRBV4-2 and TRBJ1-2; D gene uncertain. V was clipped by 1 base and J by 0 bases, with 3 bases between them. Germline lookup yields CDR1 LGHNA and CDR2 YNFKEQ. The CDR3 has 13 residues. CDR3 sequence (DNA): TGTGCCAGCAGCCAAGCTACTAACTATGGCTACACCTTC. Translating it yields CASSQATNYGYTF.

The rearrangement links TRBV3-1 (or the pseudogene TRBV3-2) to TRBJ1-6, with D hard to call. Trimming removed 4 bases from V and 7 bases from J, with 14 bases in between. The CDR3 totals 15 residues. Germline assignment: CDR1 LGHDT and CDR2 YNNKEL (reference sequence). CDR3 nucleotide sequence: TGTGCCAGCAGCCCCCCACCCGGGAGGAATTCACCCCTCCACTTT. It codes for CASSPPPGRNSPLHF.

As DNA, the CDR3 is TGTGCCACCAGCGACCGGGGTGAATCCCAAGAGACCCAGTACTTC. Translated, it gives CATSDRGESQETQYF. The rearrangement joins TRBV24-1 to TRBJ2-5; tentatively, D is TRBD2 (5 bases). The ends were cut back, 7 bases at V and 1 base at J, with 15 bases in the middle. This CDR3 is 15 amino acids long. Germline CDR1 reads KGHDR; CDR2 reads SFDVKD.

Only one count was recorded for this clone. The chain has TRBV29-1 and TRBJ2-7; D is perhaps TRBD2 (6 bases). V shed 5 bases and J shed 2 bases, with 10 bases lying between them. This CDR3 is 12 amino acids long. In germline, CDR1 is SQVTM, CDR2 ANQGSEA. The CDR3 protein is CSVRRETYEQYF. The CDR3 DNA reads TGCAGCGTTAGACGGGAGACCTACGAGCAGTACTTC.

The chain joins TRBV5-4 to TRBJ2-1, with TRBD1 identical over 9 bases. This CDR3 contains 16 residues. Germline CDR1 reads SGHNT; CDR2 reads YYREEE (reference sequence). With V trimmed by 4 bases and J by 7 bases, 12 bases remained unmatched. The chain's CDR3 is CASSQLLGQGGNEQFF. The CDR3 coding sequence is TGTGCCAGCAGCCAACTACTGGGACAGGGAGGGAATGAGCAGTTCTTC.